Sequencing of this T cell receptor (beta chain) was carried out in a study of regulatory T cells in long-lasting Graves disease. Across the whole study: Those Graves' patients who were newly diagnosed had been on antithyroid drugs under 3 months.

HTBI primers from iRepertoire and Arm-PCR of CDR3 regions yielded the TCR beta libraries. Via MiXCR, TCRdb re-called the multiplex PCR reads, giving one row per CDR3 protein. This sample has hundreds of thousands of distinct CDR3 sequences; about 15% occur once, and the top ten carry around 11%. This clonotype has a handful of counts. Its specificity is unknown. Sequence at one end of the junction differs from germline and may be a read error. Findings and caveats of the study: Whereas new patients shared about a thousand public clonotypes, persistent patients shared more, at about 3,000.

Sample time point: newly diagnosed GD, antithyroid drugs for less than 3 months. RNA extracted from PBMCs served as the sequencing template. CDR3 length equals 15 residues. Germline V gene lookup returns CDR1 SNHLY and CDR2 FYNNEI. The same specimen was also included in a second study, on T cells in Graves' hyperthyroidism and ophthalmopathy. As reported in that work: Clinical symptoms, serum thyroxine and TRAb, thyroid ultrasound and orbital computed tomography together formed the diagnostic basis. During a first-round RT-PCR of the TCR CDR3, the HTBI primer set was used.

The clonotype comes from a young woman with Graves disease. The chain couples TRBV2 to TRBJ2-2, with 13 bases aligning to TRBD2. Sequencing was performed on peripheral blood mononuclear cells (PBMCs), taken at new diagnosis, from a patient treated with antithyroid drugs. CDR3 residues: CTSTGLAGDTGELFF. The CDR3 coding sequence is TGTACCAGCACCGGACTAGCGGGGGACACCGGGGAGCTGTTTTTT.